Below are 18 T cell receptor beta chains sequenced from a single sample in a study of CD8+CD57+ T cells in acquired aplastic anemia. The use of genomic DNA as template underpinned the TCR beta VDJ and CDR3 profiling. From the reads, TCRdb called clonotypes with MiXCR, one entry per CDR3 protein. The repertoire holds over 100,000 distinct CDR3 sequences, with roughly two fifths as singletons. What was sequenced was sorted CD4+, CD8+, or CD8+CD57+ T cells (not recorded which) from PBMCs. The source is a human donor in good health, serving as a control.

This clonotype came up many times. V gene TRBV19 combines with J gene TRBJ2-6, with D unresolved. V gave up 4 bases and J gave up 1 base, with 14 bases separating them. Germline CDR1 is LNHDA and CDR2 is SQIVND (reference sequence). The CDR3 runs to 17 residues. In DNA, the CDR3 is TGTGCCAGTAGTAGTGGGGTTCAGGTTTCTGGGGCCAACGTCCTGACTTTC. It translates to CASSSGVQVSGANVLTF.

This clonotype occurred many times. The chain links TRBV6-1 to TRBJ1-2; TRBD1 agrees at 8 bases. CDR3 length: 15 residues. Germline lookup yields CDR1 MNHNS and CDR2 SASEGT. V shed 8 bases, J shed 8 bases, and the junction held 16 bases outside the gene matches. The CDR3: CASVTRGRFLEGYTF. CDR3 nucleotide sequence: TGTGCCAGCGTAACCAGGGGGCGCTTTCTCGAGGGCTACACCTTC.

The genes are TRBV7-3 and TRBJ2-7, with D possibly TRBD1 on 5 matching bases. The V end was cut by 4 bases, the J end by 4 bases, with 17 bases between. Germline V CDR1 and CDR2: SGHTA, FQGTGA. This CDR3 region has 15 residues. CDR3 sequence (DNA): TGTGCCAGCAGCTATGGGGCAGTGGGGCCATACGAGCAGTACTTC. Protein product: CASSYGAVGPYEQYF.

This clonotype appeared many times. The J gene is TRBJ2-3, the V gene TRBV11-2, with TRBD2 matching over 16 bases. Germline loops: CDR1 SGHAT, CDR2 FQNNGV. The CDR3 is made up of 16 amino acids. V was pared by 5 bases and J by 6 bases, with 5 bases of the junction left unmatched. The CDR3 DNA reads TGTGCCAGCAGCGGGGGACTAGCGGGGGGGCACGATACGCAGTATTTT. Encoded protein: CASSGGLAGGHDTQYF.

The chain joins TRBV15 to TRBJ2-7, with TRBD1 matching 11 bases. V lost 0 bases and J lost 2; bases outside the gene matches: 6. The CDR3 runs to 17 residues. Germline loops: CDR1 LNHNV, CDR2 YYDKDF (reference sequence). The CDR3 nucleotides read TGTGCCACCAGCAGAGATCCGGGACAGGGGGTTACCTACGAGCAGTACTTC. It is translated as CATSRDPGQGVTYEQYF.

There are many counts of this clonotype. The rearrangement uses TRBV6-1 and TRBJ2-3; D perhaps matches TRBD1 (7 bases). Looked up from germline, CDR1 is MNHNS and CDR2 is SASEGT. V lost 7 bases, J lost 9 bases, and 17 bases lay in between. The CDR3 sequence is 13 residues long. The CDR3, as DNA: TGTGCCAGCATGGTGGAGGGGGCGCAAACGCAGTATTTT. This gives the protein CASMVEGAQTQYF.

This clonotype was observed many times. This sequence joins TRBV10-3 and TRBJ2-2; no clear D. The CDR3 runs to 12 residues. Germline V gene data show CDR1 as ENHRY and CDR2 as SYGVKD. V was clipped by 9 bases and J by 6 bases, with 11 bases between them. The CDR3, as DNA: TGTGCCATTAGTCAGACCGCCGGGGAGCTGTTTTTT. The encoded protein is CAISQTAGELFF.

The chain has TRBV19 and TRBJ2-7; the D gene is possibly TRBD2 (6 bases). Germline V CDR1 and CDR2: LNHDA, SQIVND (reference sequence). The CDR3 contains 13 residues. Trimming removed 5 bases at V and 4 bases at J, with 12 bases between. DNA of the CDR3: TGTGCCAGTAGTTCCACCCGGGAGTACGAGCAGTACTTC. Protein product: CASSSTREYEQYF.

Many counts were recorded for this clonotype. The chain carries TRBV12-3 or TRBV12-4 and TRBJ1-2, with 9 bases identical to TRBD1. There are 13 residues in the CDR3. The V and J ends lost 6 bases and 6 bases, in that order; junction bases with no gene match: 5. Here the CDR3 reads CASRAGQGNGYTF. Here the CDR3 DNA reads TGTGCCAGCAGGGCGGGACAGGGAAATGGCTACACCTTC.

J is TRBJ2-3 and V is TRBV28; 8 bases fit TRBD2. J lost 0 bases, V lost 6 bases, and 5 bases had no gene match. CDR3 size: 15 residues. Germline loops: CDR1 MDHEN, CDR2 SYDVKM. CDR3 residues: CASRIAGSSTDTQYF. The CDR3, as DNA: TGTGCCAGCAGAATAGCGGGATCGAGCACAGATACGCAGTATTTT.

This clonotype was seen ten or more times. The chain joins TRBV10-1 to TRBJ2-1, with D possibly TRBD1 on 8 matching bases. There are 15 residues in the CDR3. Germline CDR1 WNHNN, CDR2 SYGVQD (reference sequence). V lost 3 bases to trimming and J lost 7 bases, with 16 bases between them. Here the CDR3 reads CASSDRQGRGNEQFF. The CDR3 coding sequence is TGCGCCAGCAGTGACAGACAGGGGAGGGGGAATGAGCAGTTCTTC.

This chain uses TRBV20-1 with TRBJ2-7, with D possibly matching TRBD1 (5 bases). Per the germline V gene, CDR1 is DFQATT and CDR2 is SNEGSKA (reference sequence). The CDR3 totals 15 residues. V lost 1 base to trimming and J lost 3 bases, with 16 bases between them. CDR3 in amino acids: CSARGALGLGYEQYF. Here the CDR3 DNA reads TGCAGTGCTAGAGGTGCCCTGGGGCTTGGCTACGAGCAGTACTTC.

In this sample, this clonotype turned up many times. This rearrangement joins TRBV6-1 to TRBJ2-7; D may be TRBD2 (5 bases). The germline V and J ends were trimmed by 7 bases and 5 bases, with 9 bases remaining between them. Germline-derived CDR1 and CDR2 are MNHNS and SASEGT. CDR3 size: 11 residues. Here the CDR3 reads CASTGVNEQYF. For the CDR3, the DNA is TGTGCCAGCACCGGGGTCAACGAGCAGTACTTC.

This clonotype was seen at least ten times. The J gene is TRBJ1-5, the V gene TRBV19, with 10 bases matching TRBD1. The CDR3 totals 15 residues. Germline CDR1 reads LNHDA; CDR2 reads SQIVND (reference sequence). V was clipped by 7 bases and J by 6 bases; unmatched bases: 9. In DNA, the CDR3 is TGTGCCAGTATTGAACCGGGACAGGGGAGTCAGCCCCAGCATTTT. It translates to CASIEPGQGSQPQHF.

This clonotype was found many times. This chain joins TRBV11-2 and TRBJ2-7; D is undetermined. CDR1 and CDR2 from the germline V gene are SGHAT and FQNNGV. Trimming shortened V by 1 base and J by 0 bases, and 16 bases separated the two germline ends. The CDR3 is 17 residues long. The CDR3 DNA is TGTGCCAGCAGCTTAGTCCTCCTGTCGGTGGGCTCCTACGAGCAGTACTTC. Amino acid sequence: CASSLVLLSVGSYEQYF.

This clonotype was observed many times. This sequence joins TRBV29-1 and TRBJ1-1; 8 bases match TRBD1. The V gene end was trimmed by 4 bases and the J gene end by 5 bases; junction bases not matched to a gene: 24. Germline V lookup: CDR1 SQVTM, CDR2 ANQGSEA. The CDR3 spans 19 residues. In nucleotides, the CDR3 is TGCAGCGTTGTCCGATTCCCTGGACAGGGTAGAGGTGGTGAGACTGAAGCTTTCTTT. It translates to CSVVRFPGQGRGGETEAFF.

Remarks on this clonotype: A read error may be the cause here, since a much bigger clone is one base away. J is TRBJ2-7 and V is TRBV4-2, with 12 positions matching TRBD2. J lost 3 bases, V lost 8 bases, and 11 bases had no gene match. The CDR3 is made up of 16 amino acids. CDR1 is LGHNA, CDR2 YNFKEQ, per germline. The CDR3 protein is CASRRTSGALVYEQYF. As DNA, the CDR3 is TGTGCCAGCCGCCGGACTAGCGGGGCTCTCGTCTACGAGCAGTACTTC.

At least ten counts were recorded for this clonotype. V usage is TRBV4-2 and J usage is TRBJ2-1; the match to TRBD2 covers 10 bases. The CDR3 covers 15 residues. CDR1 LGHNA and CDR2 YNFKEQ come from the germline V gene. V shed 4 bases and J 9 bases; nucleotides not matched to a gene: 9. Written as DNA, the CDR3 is TGTGCCAGCAGCCCGGGGGTAGCGGGGGGCAGTGAGCAGTTCTTC. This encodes CASSPGVAGGSEQFF.